Following are 6 T cell receptor beta chains from one sample sequenced in a study of blood T cell repertoires in COVID-19. The protocol was immunoSEQ multiplex PCR, while the TCRdb copy is restricted to in-frame clones and leaves out a portion. Of a few hundred thousand clones in the sample, 85% to 90% were seen once. Specimen: PBMCs or T cells enriched from blood (not recorded which). The receptors come from a woman aged 40 to 50 who had recovered from COVID-19.

The CDR3 DNA is TGTGCCATCAGTGACGAAGGGGGTAAAAATCAGCCCCAGCATTTT. Amino acid sequence: CAISDEGGKNQPQHF. The V call is TRBV10-3, the J call TRBJ1-5; maybe TRBD1 (6 bases). Germline values: CDR1 ENHRY, CDR2 SYGVKD. With 3 bases removed from V and 4 bases from J, the gap between germline ends came to 13 bases. The CDR3 extends over 15 amino acids.

In this sample, this clone turned up a few times. The chain uses TRBV7-8 and TRBJ1-4; TRBD1 agrees at 10 bases. V was pared by 4 bases and J by 7 bases, with 21 bases of the junction left unmatched. Germline CDR1 and CDR2: SGHVS and FQNEAQ. The CDR3 is 20 residues long. The CDR3 DNA is TGTGCCAGCAGCTCATTCCTAACCCGCGTGGGACAGGGGTATCGTGAAAAACTGTTTTTT. This translates into CASSSFLTRVGQGYREKLFF.

The chain joins TRBV5-1 to TRBJ2-7, with 9 bases matching TRBD1. The V gene end was trimmed by 3 bases and the J gene end by 6 bases; junction bases not matched to a gene: 10. This CDR3 has 15 residues. From germline, CDR1 is SGHRS and CDR2 YFSETQ. CDR3 protein: CASSSRDRVLFEQYF. In DNA form, the CDR3 reads TGCGCCAGCAGCTCCCGGGACAGGGTGTTGTTCGAGCAGTACTTC.

The chain links TRBV6-5 to TRBJ1-1; D gene uncertain. Trimming removed 0 bases at V and 5 bases at J, with 10 bases between. Germline-derived CDR1 and CDR2 are MNHEY and SVGAGI. The CDR3 contains 14 residues. In nucleotides, the CDR3 is TGTGCCAGCAGTTACTCGTCAGGTAGGACTGAAGCTTTCTTT. It encodes CASSYSSGRTEAFF.

V gene TRBV20-1 combines with J gene TRBJ2-4, with D perhaps matching TRBD2 (5 bases). The V and J ends lost 3 bases and 4 bases respectively, with 16 bases between them. The germline V gene encodes CDR1 DFQATT and CDR2 SNEGSKA (reference sequence). This CDR3 region has 15 residues. CDR3 DNA: TGCAGTGCTAGTATGGGAGCCGGGATGAAAAACATTCAGTACTTC. Protein sequence: CSASMGAGMKNIQYF.

This clone was recorded once. The V gene is TRBV2, the J gene TRBJ2-2, with 7 bases that match TRBD2. This CDR3 is built from 17 residues. Unmatched junction bases numbered 15, after V lost 4 bases and J lost 7 bases. Per germline, CDR1 SNHLY and CDR2 FYNNEI. CDR3 sequence (DNA): TGTGCCAGCAGTGTAAGGGAGGGCAGGGAGGATCACGGGGAGCTGTTTTTT. This translates into CASSVREGREDHGELFF.